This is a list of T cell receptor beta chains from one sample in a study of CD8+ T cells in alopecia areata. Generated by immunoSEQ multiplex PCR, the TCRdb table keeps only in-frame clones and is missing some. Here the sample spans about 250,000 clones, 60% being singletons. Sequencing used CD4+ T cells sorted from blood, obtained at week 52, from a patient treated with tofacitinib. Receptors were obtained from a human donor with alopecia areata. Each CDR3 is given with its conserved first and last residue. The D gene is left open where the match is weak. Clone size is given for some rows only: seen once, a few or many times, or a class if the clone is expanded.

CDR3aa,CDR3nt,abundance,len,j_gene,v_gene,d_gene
CAWSVLGSSYNEQFF,TGTGCCTGGAGTGTTTTGGGGAGCTCCTACAATGAGCAGTTCTTC,-,15,TRBJ2-1,TRBV30,-
CASSLAPNPNGYTF,TGCGCCAGCAGCTTGGCTCCCAACCCCAATGGCTACACCTTC,-,14,TRBJ1-2,TRBV5-1,-
CAWSLSSGNTIYF,TGTGCCTGGAGCCTTAGCTCTGGAAACACCATATATTTT,few,13,TRBJ1-3,TRBV30,-
CAWSVGQGGYEQYF,TGTGCCTGGAGTGTGGGACAGGGCGGCTACGAGCAGTACTTC,-,14,TRBJ2-7,TRBV30,TRBD1
CASSPPSGNTQYF,TGTGCCAGCTCACCACCGTCGGGAAATACGCAGTATTTT,-,13,TRBJ2-3,TRBV18,-
CASSLAGMANQPQHF,TGTGCCAGCAGTTTAGCAGGGATGGCCAATCAGCCCCAGCATTTT,-,15,TRBJ1-5,TRBV27,-
CASSIGSSEQYF,TGTGCCAGTAGTATAGGATCCAGCGAGCAGTACTTC,-,12,TRBJ2-7,TRBV19,-
CSVLQDHEQFF,TGCAGCGTTCTACAGGACCATGAGCAGTTCTTC,few,11,TRBJ2-1,TRBV29-1,-
CSVSTDTQYF,TGCAGTGTTAGCACAGATACGCAGTATTTT,-,10,TRBJ2-3,TRBV20-1,-
CSKSEGSSYNEQFF,TGCAGTAAGTCCGAGGGGAGCTCCTACAATGAGCAGTTCTTC,-,14,TRBJ2-1,TRBV29-1,-
CAWTRGQYGYTF,TGTGCCTGGACTAGGGGACAGTATGGCTACACCTTC,-,12,TRBJ1-2,TRBV30,TRBD1
CASSPRGQKTQYF,TGCGCCAGCAGCCCAAGGGGGCAGAAGACCCAGTACTTC,-,13,TRBJ2-5,TRBV5-1,TRBD1